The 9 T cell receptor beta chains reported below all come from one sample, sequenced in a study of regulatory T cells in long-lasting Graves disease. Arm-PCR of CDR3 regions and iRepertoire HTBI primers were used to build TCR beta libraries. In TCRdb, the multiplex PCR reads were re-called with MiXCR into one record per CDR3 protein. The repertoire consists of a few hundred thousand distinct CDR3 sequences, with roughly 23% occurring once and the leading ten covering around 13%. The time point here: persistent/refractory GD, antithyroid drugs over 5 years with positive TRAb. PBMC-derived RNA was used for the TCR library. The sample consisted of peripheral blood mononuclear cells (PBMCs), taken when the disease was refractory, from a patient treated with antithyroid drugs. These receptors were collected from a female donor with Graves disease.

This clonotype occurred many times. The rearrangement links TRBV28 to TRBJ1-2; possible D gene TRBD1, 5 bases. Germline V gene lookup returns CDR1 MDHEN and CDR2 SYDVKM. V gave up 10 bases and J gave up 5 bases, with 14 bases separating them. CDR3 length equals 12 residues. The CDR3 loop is CATRDVLYGYTF. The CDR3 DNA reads TGTGCCACCAGGGACGTCTTGTATGGCTACACCTTC.

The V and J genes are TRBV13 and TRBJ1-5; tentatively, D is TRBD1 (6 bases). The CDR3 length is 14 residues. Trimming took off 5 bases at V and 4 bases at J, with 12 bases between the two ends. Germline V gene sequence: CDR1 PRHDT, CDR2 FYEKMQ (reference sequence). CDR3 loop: CASSQYGQNQPQHF. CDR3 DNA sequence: TGTGCCAGCAGCCAATACGGACAGAATCAGCCCCAGCATTTT.

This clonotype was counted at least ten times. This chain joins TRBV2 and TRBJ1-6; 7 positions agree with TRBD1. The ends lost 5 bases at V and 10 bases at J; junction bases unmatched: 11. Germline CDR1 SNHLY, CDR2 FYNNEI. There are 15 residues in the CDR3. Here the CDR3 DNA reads TGTGCCAGCAGTCCTACCGGGACAGCTATATCACCCCTCCACTTT. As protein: CASSPTGTAISPLHF.

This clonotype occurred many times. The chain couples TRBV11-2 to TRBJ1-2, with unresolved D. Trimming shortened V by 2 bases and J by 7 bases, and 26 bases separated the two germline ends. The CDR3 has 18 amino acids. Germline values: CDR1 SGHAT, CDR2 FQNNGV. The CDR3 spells CASSLFGRNSPRLGGYTF. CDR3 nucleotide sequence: TGTGCCAGCAGCTTATTTGGACGGAACTCTCCCAGACTTGGTGGCTACACCTTC.

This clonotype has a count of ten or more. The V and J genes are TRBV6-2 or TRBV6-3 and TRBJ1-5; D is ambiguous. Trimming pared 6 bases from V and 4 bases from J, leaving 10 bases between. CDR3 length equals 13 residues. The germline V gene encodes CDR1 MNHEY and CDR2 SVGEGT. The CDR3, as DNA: TGTGCCAGCAGCTTGCGGGATAATCAGCCCCAGCATTTT. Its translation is CASSLRDNQPQHF.

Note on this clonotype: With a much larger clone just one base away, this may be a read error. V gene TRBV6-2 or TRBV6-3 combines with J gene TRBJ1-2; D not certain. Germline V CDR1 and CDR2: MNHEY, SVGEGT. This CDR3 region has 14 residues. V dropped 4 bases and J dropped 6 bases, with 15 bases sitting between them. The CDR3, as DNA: TGTGCCAGCAGTTGCTCGTCGGGGAGGGATGGCTACACCTTC. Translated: CASSCSSGRDGYTF.

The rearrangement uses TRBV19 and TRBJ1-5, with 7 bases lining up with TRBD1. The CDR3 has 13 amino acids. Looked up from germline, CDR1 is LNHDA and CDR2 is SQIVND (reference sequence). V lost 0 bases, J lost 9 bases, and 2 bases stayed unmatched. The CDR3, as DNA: TGTGCCAGTAGTATAGAGAGGGACAGGCCCCAGCATTTT. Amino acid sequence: CASSIERDRPQHF.

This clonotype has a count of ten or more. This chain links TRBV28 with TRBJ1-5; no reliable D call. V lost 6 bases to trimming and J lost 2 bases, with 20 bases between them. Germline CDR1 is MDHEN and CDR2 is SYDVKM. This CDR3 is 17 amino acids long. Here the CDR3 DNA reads TGTGCCAGCAGCCTAGGAAGACGGGCGGCAGGCAATCAGCCCCAGCATTTT. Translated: CASSLGRRAAGNQPQHF.

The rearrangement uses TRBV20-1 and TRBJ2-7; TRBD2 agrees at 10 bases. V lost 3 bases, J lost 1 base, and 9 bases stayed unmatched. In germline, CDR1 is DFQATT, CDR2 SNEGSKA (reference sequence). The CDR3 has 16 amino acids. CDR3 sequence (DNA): TGCAGTGCTAGGATGGGTTGGACTAGCGGTTCCTACGAGCAGTACTTC. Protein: CSARMGWTSGSYEQYF.